These 10 T cell receptor beta chains were sequenced from one sample in a study of STAT5B mutations in CD4+ large granular lymphocyte leukemia. TCRdb's table, derived via immunoSEQ multiplex PCR, lists solely in-frame clones and lacks some. Here the sample spans fewer than 50,000 clones, roughly 84% being singletons. Sequencing was done on a sample of CD4+ T cells from blood buffy coats. These receptor sequences come from a human donor in good health.

The chain links TRBV28 to TRBJ1-1; 8 nucleotides match TRBD1. Losses at the gene ends were 4 bases for V and 9 bases for J; bases not matched to a gene: 4. The CDR3 extends over 12 amino acids. Germline V gene data show CDR1 as MDHEN and CDR2 as SYDVKM. CDR3 loop: CASSSGQGQAFF. CDR3 bases: TGTGCCAGCAGTTCCGGACAGGGACAAGCTTTCTTT.

The chain is built from TRBV5-6 and TRBJ1-5, with unresolved D. Germline CDR1 SGHDT, CDR2 YYEEEE. The CDR3 contains 12 residues. V shed 2 bases and J shed 7 bases, with 7 bases lying between them. DNA for the CDR3: TGTGCCAGCAGCTTCGGTCAGCAGCCCCAGCATTTT. As protein: CASSFGQQPQHF.

The rearrangement links TRBV5-5 to TRBJ1-3; 8 bases align to TRBD1. Germline CDR1 is SGHKS and CDR2 is YYEKEE (reference sequence). This CDR3 spans 15 amino acids. V trimming: 3 bases; J trimming: 4 bases; junction bases outside the gene matches: 6. The CDR3: CASSSSGQGGNTIYF. CDR3 sequence (DNA): TGTGCCAGCAGCTCATCCGGACAGGGAGGAAACACCATATATTTT.

This clone appeared a few times. The J gene is TRBJ2-7, the V gene TRBV7-9; TRBD2 agrees at 11 bases. Per the germline V gene, CDR1 is SEHNR and CDR2 is FQNEAQ (reference sequence). V lost 2 bases and J lost 5; bases outside the gene matches: 5. This CDR3 contains 15 residues. The CDR3 here is CASSLTSGGVNEQYF. The CDR3 region has the DNA TGTGCCAGCAGCTTAACTAGCGGGGGTGTTAACGAGCAGTACTTC. The whole variable domain, filled in from reference TRBV7-9 and TRBJ2-7, reads DTGVSQNPRHKITKRGQNVTFRCDPISEHNRLYWYRQTLGQGPEFLTYFQNEAQLEKSRLLSDRFSAERPKGSFSTLEIQRTEQGDSAMYLCASSLTSGGVNEQYFGPGTRLTVT.

In regard to this clone: The sample holds other DNA sequences that translate to the same CDR3. This chain joins TRBV5-1 and TRBJ1-1, with D possibly TRBD1 on 5 matching bases. Trimming stripped 5 bases from V and 2 bases from J, with 13 bases between. Germline V gene lookup returns CDR1 SGHRS and CDR2 YFSETQ. The CDR3 covers 14 residues. The CDR3 nucleotides are TGCGCCAGCAGTTCCGGACAACCCAACACTGAAGCTTTCTTT. This codes for CASSSGQPNTEAFF.

V is TRBV15 and J is TRBJ1-1, with 8 bases matching TRBD1. CDR3 size: 14 residues. Germline-derived CDR1 and CDR2 are LNHNV and YYDKDF (reference sequence). The ends lost 0 bases at V and 6 bases at J; junction bases unmatched: 3. The CDR3 DNA follows: TGTGCCACCAGCAGAGATCGGGACAGGTCTGAAGCTTTCTTT. It encodes CATSRDRDRSEAFF.

The chain has TRBV19 and TRBJ1-1; D is possibly TRBD1 (6 bases). Germline-derived CDR1 and CDR2 are LNHDA and SQIVND (reference sequence). Trimming removed 7 bases at V and 7 bases at J, with 13 bases between. This CDR3 region has 12 residues. In nucleotides, the CDR3 is TGTGCCAGTAACAGGGTTCCCCATGAAGCTTTCTTT. It translates to CASNRVPHEAFF.

The chain combines TRBV5-8 with TRBJ1-5; tentative D call: TRBD1 (6 bases). Germline CDR1 is SGHTS and CDR2 is YDEGEE. The CDR3 runs 14 residues. Deletions cut 4 bases from V and 6 bases from J, with 14 bases between. CDR3 loop: CASSLQGNRQPQHF. CDR3 nucleotide sequence: TGTGCCAGCAGCCTACAGGGAAATCGTCAGCCCCAGCATTTT.

The chain employs TRBV10-2 and TRBJ2-7, with D possibly TRBD2 on 7 matching bases. Germline assignment: CDR1 WSHSY and CDR2 SAAADI. This CDR3 contains 16 residues. The germline V and J ends were trimmed by 10 bases and 5 bases, with 27 bases remaining between them. CDR3 sequence reads: CATSPPLGRGADEQYF. The CDR3 coding sequence is TGCGCCACATCTCCACCTTTGGGCCGGGGGGCGGACGAGCAGTACTTC.

The rearrangement links TRBV7-2 to TRBJ1-5; D remains ambiguous. Trimming pared 6 bases from V and 2 bases from J, leaving 11 bases between. CDR3 length: 14 residues. Germline loops: CDR1 SGHTA, CDR2 FQGNSA. In nucleotides, the CDR3 is TGTGCCAGCAGTATAAGGTACGGCAATCAGCCCCAGCATTTT. Its translation: CASSIRYGNQPQHF. Filled out from reference TRBV7-2 and TRBJ1-5, the complete variable domain reads GAGVSQSPSNKVTEKGKDVELRCDPISGHTALYWYRQSLGQGLEFLIYFQGNSAPDKSGLPSDRFSAERTGGSVSTLTIQRTQQEDSAVYLCASSIRYGNQPQHFGDGTRLSIL.